This T cell receptor (beta chain) was sequenced during a study of shared clonotypes between healthy human individuals. Concerning this clone: Its specificity is not known.

Each sorted subset replicate got 200 ng genomic DNA, tens of thousands of genomes. Produced via immunoSEQ multiplex PCR; TCRdb's table is partial and in-frame only. The table shows under 2.5 million clones, with 85% to 95% occurring only once. All donors were Caucasian adults living in Nashville, Tennessee. Study results and caveats: Generation of non-shared clonotypes was less probable than generation of clonotypes shared by all four donors.

The V gene lost 3 bases and the J gene lost 8 bases, with 9 bases spanning the gap. The CDR3 is 12 amino acids. CDR1 and CDR2 from the germline V gene are SGHRS and YFSETQ. The sequence was obtained from a man aged 18-30 years in good health. Some clones in this sample may be carry-over from other donors' samples. The chain joins TRBV5-1 to TRBJ2-1; D gene unclear. Specimen: naive CD4+ T cells from PBMCs. Noted subset: CD45RA+ positively selected. CDR3 bases: TGCGCCAGCAGCTGGAATAATGATGAGCAGTTCTTC. Translation: CASSWNNDEQFF.